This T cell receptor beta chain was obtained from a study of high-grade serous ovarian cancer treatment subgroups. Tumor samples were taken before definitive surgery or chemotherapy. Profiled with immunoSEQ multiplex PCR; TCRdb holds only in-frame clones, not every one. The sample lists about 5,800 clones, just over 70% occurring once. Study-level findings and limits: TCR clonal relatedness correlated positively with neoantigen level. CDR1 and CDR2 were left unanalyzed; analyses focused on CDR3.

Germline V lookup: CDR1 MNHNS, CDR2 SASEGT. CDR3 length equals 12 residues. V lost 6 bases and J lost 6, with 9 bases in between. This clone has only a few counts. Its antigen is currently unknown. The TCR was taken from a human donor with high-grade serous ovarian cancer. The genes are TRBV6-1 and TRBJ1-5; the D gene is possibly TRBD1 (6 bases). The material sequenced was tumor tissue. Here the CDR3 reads CASRQGRQPQHF. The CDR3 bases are TGTGCCAGCAGACAGGGCCGTCAGCCCCAGCATTTT.